This note documents a single T cell receptor beta chain sequence. Its specificity is unknown. PCR was performed using 60 Vbeta and 13 Jbeta primers. Generated by immunoSEQ multiplex PCR, the TCRdb table keeps only in-frame clones and is missing some. The data contain roughly 200,000 clones, roughly 90% of them singletons. This record belongs to a study of cytomegalovirus exposure and HLA in healthy donors. Whole-study context: Unique TCR beta sequences numbering some 110 million came from about 179 million T cells in an earlier analysis. Study-wide results and caveats: Compared with the roughly 670-donor mean, an Asian-associated ancestry cluster reportedly had fewer N-insertions, according to a later analysis. Several of the most significant clusters were apparently associated with common viral pathogens in a later analysis.

The CDR3 has 13 amino acids. Per the germline V gene, CDR1 is SGHDT and CDR2 is YYEEEE. The V end was cut by 2 bases, the J end by 9 bases, with 12 bases between. The chain is built from TRBV5-6 and TRBJ2-1, with D tentatively TRBD1 (6 bases). The sample was PBMCs. The TCR originated in a woman younger than 30 in good health and CMV-seronegative. CDR3 in amino acids: CASSFRQEIEQFF. The CDR3 DNA follows: TGTGCCAGCAGCTTTAGACAGGAAATTGAGCAGTTCTTC.